Listed below are T cell receptor beta chains from one sample, sequenced in a study of tumor and adjacent non-tumor tissue in lung cancer. MiXCR, applied by TCRdb to the multiplex PCR reads, yields one record per CDR3 protein. The table has about 90,000 distinct CDR3 sequences, more than 65% seen once; the top ten hold 20% to 25%. Specimen: distant non-tumor lung tissue. These receptors were collected from a woman in her forties or fifties with non-small cell lung cancer. Both conserved end residues are part of each CDR3. The D gene is left open where the match is weak. Clone size is given for some rows only: seen once, a few or many times, or a class if the clone is expanded.

V: TRBV21-1
J: TRBJ2-5
size: NA
D: NA
CDR3: CASTLRATWRQETQYF
DNA: TGTGCCAGCACTCTAAGGGCGACTTGGCGGCAAGAGACCCAGTACTTC

V: TRBV20-1
J: TRBJ1-2
size: NA
D: NA
CDR3: CSAREGTSNYGYTF
DNA: TGCAGTGCTAGGGAAGGGACCTCTAACTATGGCTACACCTTC

V: TRBV29-1
J: TRBJ2-6
size: once
D: NA
CDR3: CSVVPVVDIGDFGANVLTF
DNA: TGTAGCGTTGTCCCCGTTGTAGACATCGGGGACTTTGGGGCCAACGTCCTGACTTTC

V: TRBV6-2/TRBV6-3
J: TRBJ2-3
size: NA
D: NA
CDR3: CASTCSGVTDTQYF
DNA: TGTGCCAGCACCTGTAGCGGTGTCACAGATACGCAGTATTTT

V: TRBV4-1
J: TRBJ2-1
size: NA
D: TRBD2
CDR3: CASSQVVGGLRNEQFF
DNA: TGCGCCAGCAGCCAAGTAGTGGGAGGGTTGCGCAATGAGCAGTTCTTC

V: TRBV4-1
J: TRBJ2-7
size: medium-sized
D: NA
CDR3: CASSQTLTDSYEQYF
DNA: TGCGCCAGCAGCCAAACCCTGACAGACTCCTACGAGCAGTACTTC

V: TRBV6-6
J: TRBJ2-7
size: NA
D: NA
CDR3: CTSTVLAGSDEQYF
DNA: TGTACCAGTACCGTCCTGGCGGGATCGGACGAGCAGTACTTC

V: TRBV4-1
J: TRBJ2-5
size: NA
D: NA
CDR3: CASSRGAQETQYF
DNA: TGTGCCAGCAGCCGCGGGGCACAAGAGACTCAGTACTTC

V: TRBV29-1
J: TRBJ2-1
size: once
D: NA
CDR3: CSVELSGSSYKEQFF
DNA: TGCAGCGTTGAACTTTCCGGGAGCTCCTACAAAGAGCAGTTCTTT

V: TRBV6-2/TRBV6-3
J: TRBJ2-7
size: NA
D: NA
CDR3: CASSYGKATSVQYF
DNA: TGTGCCAGTAGTTACGGCAAGGCGACCTCTGTGCAGTACTTC

V: TRBV20-1
J: TRBJ1-5
size: NA
D: NA
CDR3: CNAGWGHNQPQHF
DNA: TGCAATGCTGGATGGGGTCACAATCAGCCCCAGCATTTT

V: TRBV6-5
J: TRBJ2-3
size: NA
D: NA
CDR3: CASSLQGGREDTQYF
DNA: TGTGCCAGCAGCCTACAGGGCGGGAGAGAGGATACGCAGTATTTT

V: TRBV6-1
J: TRBJ2-7
size: NA
D: NA
CDR3: CASSARGGYEQYF
DNA: TGTGCCAGCAGTGCCAGGGGGGGATACGAGCAGTACTTT

V: TRBV12-3/TRBV12-4
J: TRBJ1-1
size: many
D: NA
CDR3: CASRVEVEAFF
DNA: TGTGCCAGCAGGGTAGAGGTAGAAGCTTTCTTT

V: TRBV6-5
J: TRBJ2-7
size: many
D: TRBD2
CDR3: CASSYEAGGAYEQYF
DNA: TGTGCCAGCAGTTACGAGGCGGGGGGGGCCTACGAGCAGTACTTC

V: TRBV29-1
J: TRBJ2-7
size: NA
D: NA
CDR3: CRVESLYDEQYF
DNA: TGCAGGGTTGAGTCACTCTATGACGAGCAGTACTTC

V: TRBV6-2/TRBV6-3
J: TRBJ2-1
size: NA
D: TRBD2
CDR3: CASNLGLAGVNEQFF
DNA: TGTGCCAGCAACCTCGGACTAGCGGGTGTAAATGAACAGTTCTTC

V: TRBV7-9
J: TRBJ1-6
size: NA
D: NA
CDR3: CARSAGASSSYNSPLHF
DNA: TGTGCCAGGAGCGCTGGAGCGTCCAGCTCCTATAATTCACCCCTCCACTTT

V: TRBV6-1
J: TRBJ2-3
size: NA
D: NA
CDR3: CASSRQTEDADTQYF
DNA: TGTGCCAGCAGTCGACAGACAGAGGACGCAGATACGCAGTATTTT

V: TRBV12-3/TRBV12-4
J: TRBJ2-1
size: NA
D: NA
CDR3: CASSSGTDGQSF
DNA: TGTGCCAGCAGTTCTGGGACGGATGGGCAGTCCTTC

V: TRBV30
J: TRBJ2-7
size: few
D: NA
CDR3: CAWSATHNEQYF
DNA: TGTGCCTGGAGTGCGACCCACAATGAGCAGTACTTC

V: TRBV11-2
J: TRBJ2-3
size: NA
D: NA
CDR3: CVRSLGPPGDHTQYF
DNA: TGTGTCAGGAGCTTAGGGCCCCCAGGGGACCATACGCAGTATTTT

V: TRBV29-1
J: TRBJ2-7
size: NA
D: NA
CDR3: CSVLEPFEQYF
DNA: TGCAGCGTTCTGGAGCCCTTCGAGCAGTACTTC

V: TRBV20-1
J: TRBJ1-4
size: NA
D: NA
CDR3: CSARDLDRRPHNEKLFF
DNA: TGCAGTGCTAGAGATCTGGACCGGAGGCCCCACAATGAAAAACTGTTTTTT

V: TRBV29-1
J: TRBJ2-7
size: once
D: TRBD2
CDR3: CSVSGEAGGVLYEQYF
DNA: TGCAGCGTTAGTGGGGAAGCGGGAGGAGTCTTGTACGAGCAGTACTTC

V: TRBV20-1
J: TRBJ1-6
size: few
D: NA
CDR3: CSARGVSYNSPLHF
DNA: TGCAGTGCTAGGGGGGTGAGCTATAATTCACCCCTCCACTTT

V: TRBV19
J: TRBJ2-1
size: many
D: NA
CDR3: CASSIAGHRSYNEQFF
DNA: TGTGCCAGTAGTATAGCCGGGCACCGCTCCTACAATGAGCAGTTCTTC

V: TRBV11-2
J: TRBJ2-1
size: once
D: NA
CDR3: CASSLDYGAWHEQFF
DNA: TGCGCCAGCAGTTTAGATTACGGCGCTTGGCATGAGCAGTTCTTC

V: TRBV20-1
J: TRBJ2-1
size: NA
D: TRBD1
CDR3: CSARRGTGGKGEQFF
DNA: TGCAGTGCTAGAAGAGGGACAGGGGGTAAGGGTGAGCAGTTCTTC

V: TRBV20-1
J: TRBJ2-7
size: many
D: NA
CDR3: CSARAVSGQYYEQYF
DNA: TGCAGTGCTAGAGCCGTCAGTGGACAATACTACGAGCAGTACTTC

V: TRBV2
J: TRBJ2-3
size: NA
D: NA
CDR3: CASSEGVRGYTDTQYF
DNA: TGTGCCAGCAGTGAAGGAGTTAGAGGCTACACAGATACTCAGTATTTT

V: TRBV7-7
J: TRBJ2-5
size: NA
D: NA
CDR3: CASSLNLGPETQYF
DNA: TGTGCTAGCAGCTTAAACCTAGGGCCAGAGACCCAGTACTTC

V: TRBV6-1
J: TRBJ1-5
size: few
D: NA
CDR3: CTSSSDGRNQPQHF
DNA: TGTACCAGCAGCTCCGACGGGCGCAATCAACCCCAGCATTTT

V: TRBV6-1
J: TRBJ2-1
size: NA
D: NA
CDR3: CVAAGGTEVAYNERFF
DNA: TGTGTCGCGGCTGGGGGTACGGAAGTTGCCTACAATGAGCGGTTCTTC

V: TRBV6-1
J: TRBJ2-3
size: NA
D: NA
CDR3: CASLNPGIGDTQYF
DNA: TGTGCCAGCTTAAATCCGGGAATAGGAGATACGCAATATTTT

V: TRBV10-3
J: TRBJ2-1
size: NA
D: NA
CDR3: CAVSEHRDPLTFF
DNA: TGTGCCGTCAGTGAGCACCGGGACCCCCTCACGTTCTTC

V: TRBV20-1
J: TRBJ2-3
size: NA
D: NA
CDR3: CSARSSGVTDMQYF
DNA: TGCAGTGCTAGAAGTAGCGGAGTCACAGATATGCAGTATTTT

V: TRBV2
J: TRBJ2-5
size: many
D: NA
CDR3: CASSSLWQETQYF
DNA: TGTGCCAGCAGTTCGCTATGGCAAGAGACCCAGTACTTC

V: TRBV28
J: TRBJ2-5
size: once
D: NA
CDR3: CASAPPRVTQYF
DNA: TGTGCCAGCGCCCCGCCACGTGTGACCCAGTACTTC

V: TRBV7-2
J: TRBJ2-3
size: NA
D: TRBD2
CDR3: CASSIGEGWADTRYF
DNA: TGTGCCAGCAGCATAGGGGAGGGATGGGCAGATACGCGGTATTTT

V: TRBV6-5
J: TRBJ2-1
size: NA
D: TRBD1
CDR3: CASSYLGTGHFNEQFF
DNA: TGTGCTAGCAGTTACTTAGGGACAGGGCATTTCAATGAGCAGTTCTTC

V: TRBV11-2
J: TRBJ1-2
size: NA
D: TRBD1
CDR3: CANSPGQGGNCNYTF
DNA: TGTGCCAACAGCCCGGGACAGGGCGGAAACTGTAACTACACCTTC

V: TRBV5-1
J: TRBJ2-3
size: NA
D: NA
CDR3: CASNPRDAGDTQFF
DNA: TGCGCCAGCAACCCGAGGGACGCCGGAGATACGCAGTTTTTT

V: TRBV5-6
J: TRBJ2-2
size: NA
D: TRBD1
CDR3: CASSLDAGQGRTRELFF
DNA: TGTGCCAGCAGCTTGGACGCGGGACAGGGGAGAACCAGGGAGTTGTTTTTT

V: TRBV6-5
J: TRBJ2-2
size: NA
D: NA
CDR3: CASGSQAGELFF
DNA: TGTGCCAGCGGTTCCCAAGCCGGGGAGCTATTTTTT

V: TRBV28
J: TRBJ1-3
size: few
D: NA
CDR3: CASSSPGTGNTIYF
DNA: TGTGCCAGCAGTTCCCCGGGGACGGGAAACACCATATATTTT

V: TRBV11-2
J: TRBJ1-3
size: NA
D: NA
CDR3: CANSACMNSGNTIYF
DNA: TGTGCCAACAGCGCATGCATGAACTCTGGGAACACCATATATTTT

V: TRBV6-1
J: TRBJ1-5
size: NA
D: TRBD1
CDR3: CASRETGREQPQHF
DNA: TGTGCCAGCAGGGAGACAGGGAGGGAGCAGCCCCAGCATTTC

V: TRBV6-4
J: TRBJ2-3
size: once
D: NA
CDR3: CASSDESTDTQYF
DNA: TGTGCCAGTAGTGACGAGAGCACAGATACGCAGTATTTT

V: TRBV20-1
J: TRBJ2-1
size: many
D: NA
CDR3: CSALPLALHSYNEQFF
DNA: TGCAGTGCTCTCCCCCTAGCGCTTCACTCCTACAATGAGCAGTTCTTC

V: TRBV12-3/TRBV12-4
J: TRBJ2-7
size: NA
D: NA
CDR3: CASSPQGGGIEQYF
DNA: TGTGCCAGTAGTCCACAGGGTGGCGGGATCGAGCAATACTTC

V: TRBV11-2
J: TRBJ2-7
size: NA
D: NA
CDR3: CACTLETGAEQYF
DNA: TGCGCCTGCACCTTGGAAACAGGAGCCGAGCAGTACTTC

V: TRBV14
J: TRBJ2-7
size: NA
D: TRBD2
CDR3: CASRQLAGGSYKQYF
DNA: TGTGCCAGCAGGCAACTAGCGGGAGGTTCCTACAAGCAGTACTTC

V: TRBV20-1
J: TRBJ2-3
size: few
D: TRBD2
CDR3: CSATGSGTSGYTDTQYF
DNA: TGCAGTGCTACCGGCTCCGGGACTAGCGGCTACACAGATACGCAGTATTTT

V: TRBV28
J: TRBJ2-7
size: NA
D: TRBD1
CDR3: CASSTRQGGYYEQYF
DNA: TGTGCCAGCAGTACCAGACAGGGGGGGTACTACGAACAGTACTTC

V: TRBV4-1
J: TRBJ2-7
size: NA
D: NA
CDR3: CANSHSEGAYEQYF
DNA: TGCGCCAATAGCCATTCGGAGGGGGCCTACGAGCAGTACTTC

V: TRBV20-1
J: TRBJ2-3
size: many
D: NA
CDR3: CSASVASLIDTQYF
DNA: TGCAGTGCCAGCGTGGCCTCCCTCATTGATACGCAGTATTTT

V: TRBV6-5
J: TRBJ1-3
size: once
D: NA
CDR3: CASRQSSGNTIYF
DNA: TGTGCCAGCAGACAAAGCTCTGGAAACACCATATATTTT

V: TRBV6-5
J: TRBJ1-1
size: NA
D: NA
CDR3: CASSYEGPVDTEAFF
DNA: TGTGCCAGCAGTTACGAGGGGCCGGTTGACACTGAAGCTTTCTTT

V: TRBV11-2
J: TRBJ2-3
size: NA
D: NA
CDR3: CGGSLGPPGDHTRYF
DNA: TGTGGCGGCAGCTTAGGACCCCCAGGGGACCATACGCGGTATTTT